This TCR beta chain was sequenced during a study of human T cells and chemical hapten exposure. TCRdb recomputed calls from the RACE reads with MiXCR, one row per CDR3 protein. The sample includes hundreds of thousands of distinct CDR3 sequences, more than 5% of them seen just once. This CDR3 contains 17 residues. Germline values: CDR1 ENHRY, CDR2 SYGVKD. V shed 8 bases and J shed 0 bases, with 17 bases lying between them. Details on this clonotype: Its antigen is as yet unknown.

Points from the study as a whole: TCRs exceeding a frequency of 1 in 1000 stayed unchanged under DPC sensitization.

Specified time point: patch test 2, 6 weeks after DPC sensitization. Documented treatment: therapeutic diphenylcyclopropenone sensitization with weekly scalp DPC. The chain has TRBV10-3 and TRBJ2-6, with D possibly matching TRBD1 (6 bases). This clonotype was sampled from a woman younger than 30 with alopecia areata. Some clones in this sample may be carry-over from other donors' samples. The material sequenced was whole blood, taken in connection with sensitization to the hapten diphenylcyclopropenone (DPC). In nucleotides, the CDR3 is TGTGCCATCGGAACAGGGTCCCTTTCCTCTGGGGCCAACGTCCTGACTTTC. This sequence encodes CAIGTGSLSSGANVLTF.